The T cell receptor beta chain under discussion was sequenced for a study of shared clonotypes between healthy human individuals. With 4 bases removed from V and 2 bases from J, the gap between germline ends came to 13 bases. CDR1 is SGHRS and CDR2 is YFSETQ in the germline V gene. CDR3 length: 14 amino acids. Note on this clone: Its antigen is as yet unknown.

Study conclusions and caveats: Sample collection involved blood only; tissue repertoires are likely different. Naive subsets generally exceeded memory subsets in estimated richness.

Sequencing used immunoSEQ multiplex PCR; TCRdb keeps in-frame clones, though not all of them. There are about 1 million clones in the sample; around 76% occur only once, and 1.4% lies in the top ten. The sequence was obtained from a man younger than 35 in good health. The J gene is TRBJ2-7, the V gene TRBV5-1; TRBD1 might be the D (5 bases). The source material was memory CD4+ T cells sorted from blood. Subset defined: CD45RA-negative fraction. CDR3: CASSPLGDTYEQYF. CDR3 sequence (DNA): TGCGCCAGCAGCCCCCTAGGGGATACCTACGAGCAGTACTTC.